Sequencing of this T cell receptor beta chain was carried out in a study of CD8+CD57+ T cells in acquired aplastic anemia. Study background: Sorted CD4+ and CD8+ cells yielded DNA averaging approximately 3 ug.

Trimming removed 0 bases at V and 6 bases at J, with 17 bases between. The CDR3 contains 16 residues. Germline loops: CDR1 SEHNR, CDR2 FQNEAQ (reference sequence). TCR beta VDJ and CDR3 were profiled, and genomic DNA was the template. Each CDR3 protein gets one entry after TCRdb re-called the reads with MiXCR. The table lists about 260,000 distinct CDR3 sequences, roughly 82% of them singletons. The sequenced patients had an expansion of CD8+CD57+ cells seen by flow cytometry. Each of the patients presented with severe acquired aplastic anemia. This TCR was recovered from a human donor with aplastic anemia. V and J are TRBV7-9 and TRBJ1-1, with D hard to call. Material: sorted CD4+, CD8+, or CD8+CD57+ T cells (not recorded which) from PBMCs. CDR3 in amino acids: CASSLARYDSLAEAFF. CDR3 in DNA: TGTGCCAGCAGCTTAGCCCGATACGATTCGCTGGCTGAAGCTTTCTTT.